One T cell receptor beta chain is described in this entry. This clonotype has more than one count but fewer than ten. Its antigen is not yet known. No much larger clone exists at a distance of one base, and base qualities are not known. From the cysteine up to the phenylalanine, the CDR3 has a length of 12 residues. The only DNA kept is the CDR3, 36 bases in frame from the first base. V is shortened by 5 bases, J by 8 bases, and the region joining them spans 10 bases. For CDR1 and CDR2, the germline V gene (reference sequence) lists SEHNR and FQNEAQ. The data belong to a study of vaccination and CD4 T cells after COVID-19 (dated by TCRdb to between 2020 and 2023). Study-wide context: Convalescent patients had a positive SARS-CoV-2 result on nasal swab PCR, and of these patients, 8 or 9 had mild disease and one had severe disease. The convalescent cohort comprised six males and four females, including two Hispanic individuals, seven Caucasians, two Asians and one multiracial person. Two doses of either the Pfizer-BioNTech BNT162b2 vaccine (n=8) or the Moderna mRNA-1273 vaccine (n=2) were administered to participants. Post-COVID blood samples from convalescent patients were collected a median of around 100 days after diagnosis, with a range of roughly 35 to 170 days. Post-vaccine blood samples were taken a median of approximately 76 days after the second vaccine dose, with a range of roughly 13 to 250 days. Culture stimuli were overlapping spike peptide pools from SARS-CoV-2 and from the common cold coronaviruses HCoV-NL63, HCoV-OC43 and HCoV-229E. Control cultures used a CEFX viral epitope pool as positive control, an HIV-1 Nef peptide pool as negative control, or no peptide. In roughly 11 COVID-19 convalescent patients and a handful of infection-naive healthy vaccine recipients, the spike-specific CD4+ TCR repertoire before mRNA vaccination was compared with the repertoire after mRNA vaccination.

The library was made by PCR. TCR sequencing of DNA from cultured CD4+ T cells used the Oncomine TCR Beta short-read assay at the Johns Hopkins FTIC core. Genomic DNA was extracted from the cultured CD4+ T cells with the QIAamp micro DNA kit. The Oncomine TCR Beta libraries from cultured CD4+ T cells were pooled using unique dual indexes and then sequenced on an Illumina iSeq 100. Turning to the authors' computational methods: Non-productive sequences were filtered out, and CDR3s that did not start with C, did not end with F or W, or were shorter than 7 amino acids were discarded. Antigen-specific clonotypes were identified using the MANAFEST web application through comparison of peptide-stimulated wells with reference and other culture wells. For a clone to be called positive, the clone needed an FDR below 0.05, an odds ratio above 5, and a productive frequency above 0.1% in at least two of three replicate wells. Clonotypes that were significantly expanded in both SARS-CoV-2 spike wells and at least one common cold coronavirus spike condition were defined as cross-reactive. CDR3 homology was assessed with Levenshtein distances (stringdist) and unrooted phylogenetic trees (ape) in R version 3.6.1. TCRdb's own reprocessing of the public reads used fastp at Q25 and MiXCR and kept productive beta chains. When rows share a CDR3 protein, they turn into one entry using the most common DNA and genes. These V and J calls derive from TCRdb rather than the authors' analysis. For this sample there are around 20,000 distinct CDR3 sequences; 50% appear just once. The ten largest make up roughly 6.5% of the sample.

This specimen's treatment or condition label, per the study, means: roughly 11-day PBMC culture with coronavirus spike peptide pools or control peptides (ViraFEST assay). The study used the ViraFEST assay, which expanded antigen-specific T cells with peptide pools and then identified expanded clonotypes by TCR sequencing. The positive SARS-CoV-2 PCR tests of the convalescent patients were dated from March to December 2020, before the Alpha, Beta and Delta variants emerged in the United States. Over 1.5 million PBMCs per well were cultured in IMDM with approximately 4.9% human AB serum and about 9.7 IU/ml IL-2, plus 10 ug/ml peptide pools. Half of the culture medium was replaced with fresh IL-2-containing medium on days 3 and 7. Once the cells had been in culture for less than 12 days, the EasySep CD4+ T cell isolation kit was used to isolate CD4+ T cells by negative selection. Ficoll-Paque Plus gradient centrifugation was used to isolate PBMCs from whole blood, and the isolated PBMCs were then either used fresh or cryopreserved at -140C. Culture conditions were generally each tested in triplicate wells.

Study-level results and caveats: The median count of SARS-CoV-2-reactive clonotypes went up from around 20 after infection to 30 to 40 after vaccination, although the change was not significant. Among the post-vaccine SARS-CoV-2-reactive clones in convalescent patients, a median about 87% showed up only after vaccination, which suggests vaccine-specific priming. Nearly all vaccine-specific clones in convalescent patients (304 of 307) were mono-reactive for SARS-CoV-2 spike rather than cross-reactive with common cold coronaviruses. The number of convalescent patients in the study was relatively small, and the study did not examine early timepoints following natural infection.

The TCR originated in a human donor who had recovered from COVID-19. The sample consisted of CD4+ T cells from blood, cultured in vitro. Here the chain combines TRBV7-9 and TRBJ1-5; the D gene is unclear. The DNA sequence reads TGTGCCAGCAGCCTCTATCTTGAGCCCCAGCATTTT. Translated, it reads CASSLYLEPQHF.